What follows describes a single TCR beta chain. These data originate in a study of neurological immune-mediated disorders. The ends were cut back, 2 bases at V and 2 bases at J, with 12 bases in the middle. The germline gives CDR1 MNHEY, CDR2 SVGEGT. The CDR3 is made up of 15 amino acids. The cDNA was generated by 5'RACE with 10-nucleotide random UMIs. TCRdb ran MiXCR on the 5' RACE reads and lists one entry per CDR3 protein. This table holds about 84,000 distinct CDR3 sequences, approximately 10% found once. V usage is TRBV6-2 or TRBV6-3 and J usage is TRBJ1-2; D perhaps matches TRBD1 (6 bases). Sequenced input: PBMCs. The source is a man between 35 and 55 years old in good health. The CDR3 is CASSYLEGGNYGYTF. CDR3 bases: TGTGCCAGCAGTTACCTCGAGGGGGGCAACTATGGCTACACCTTC.